The 19 T cell receptor beta chains below come from one sample, sequenced in a study of PD-1 blockade in classical Hodgkin lymphoma. Profiled with immunoSEQ multiplex PCR; TCRdb holds only in-frame clones, not every one. The sample holds under 20,000 clones, 65% seen once. Each and every patient relapsed after autologous stem cell transplantation, and patients got differing brentuximab vedotin exposure. The material sequenced was peripheral blood mononuclear cells (PBMCs), taken before the second cycle of nivolumab. These receptors all come from a human donor with classical Hodgkin lymphoma.

The chain is built from TRBV6-1 and TRBJ2-2, with TRBD2 matching 11 bases. CDR1 and CDR2 from the germline V gene are MNHNS and SASEGT. The CDR3 sequence is 14 residues long. V shed 9 bases, J shed 6 bases, and the junction held 6 bases outside the gene matches. CDR3: CARLAGAPAGELFF. In DNA, the CDR3 is TGTGCCAGACTAGCGGGAGCCCCAGCCGGGGAGCTGTTTTTT.

The chain carries TRBV13 and TRBJ2-2; tentatively, D is TRBD1 (6 bases). There are 17 residues in the CDR3. Germline V gives CDR1 PRHDT, CDR2 FYEKMQ (reference sequence). V was pared by 4 bases and J by 0 bases, with 15 bases between. The CDR3: CASSSYTGSANTGELFF. CDR3 bases: TGTGCCAGCAGCTCTTACACAGGGAGTGCGAACACCGGGGAGCTGTTTTTT. Full variable domain (rest looked up from reference TRBV13 and TRBJ2-2): AAGVIQSPRHLIKEKRETATLKCYPIPRHDTVYWYQQGPGQDPQFLISFYEKMQSDKGSIPDRFSAQQFSDYHSELNMSSLELGDSALYFCASSSYTGSANTGELFFGEGSRLTVL.

A note on this clone: The junction shows a germline mismatch at one end, possibly a read error. The chain combines TRBV13 with TRBJ1-1, with 7 bases that match TRBD1. This CDR3 is built from 13 residues. Germline V CDR1 and CDR2: PRHDT, FYEKMQ (reference sequence). The DNA for the CDR3 is TGTGCCAGCAGCCTAGGGACAGACACTGAAGCTTTCTTT. This sequence encodes CASSLGTDTEAFF.

This rearrangement joins TRBV5-1 to TRBJ2-7; D ambiguous. This CDR3 comprises 16 residues. The germline V gene encodes CDR1 SGHRS and CDR2 YFSETQ. V was cut by 0 bases and J by 2 bases, with 15 bases left in between. CDR3 coding DNA: TGCGCCAGCAGCTTGGCCAGAGATCATCTGACCTACGAGCAGTACTTC. Encoded protein: CASSLARDHLTYEQYF.

A few counts support this clone. The V and J genes are TRBV19 and TRBJ2-7; 7 bases align to TRBD2. The CDR3 is 15 amino acids. In germline, CDR1 is LNHDA, CDR2 SQIVND (reference sequence). V trimming: 6 bases; J trimming: 6 bases; junction bases outside the gene matches: 14. The CDR3 here is CASRGEGGDLREQYF. In DNA, the CDR3 is TGTGCCAGTAGGGGCGAGGGAGGGGACCTACGCGAGCAGTACTTC.

The table lists this clone with a few counts. The chain joins TRBV7-6 to TRBJ2-1; D is possibly TRBD2 (6 bases). The CDR3 extends over 19 amino acids. The germline gives CDR1 SGHVS, CDR2 FNYEAQ. V lost 0 bases to trimming and J lost 4 bases, with 22 bases between them. CDR3 residues: CASSLASGPSAITYNEQFF. Written as DNA, the CDR3 is TGTGCCAGCAGCTTAGCGTCTGGTCCTAGCGCAATTACTTACAATGAGCAGTTCTTC.

This chain uses TRBV29-1 with TRBJ2-1; D uncertain. The germline gives CDR1 SQVTM, CDR2 ANQGSEA. This CDR3 is 10 amino acids long. Trimming shortened V by 7 bases and J by 9 bases, and 10 bases separated the two germline ends. DNA of the CDR3: TGCAGCGCCTCTTACGGTGAGCAGTTCTTC. Its protein product is CSASYGEQFF.

This chain joins TRBV5-1 and TRBJ2-1, with D perhaps TRBD2 (6 bases). The CDR3 consists of 13 residues. V was pared by 5 bases and J by 4 bases, with 10 bases between. The germline V gene encodes CDR1 SGHRS and CDR2 YFSETQ. This chain's CDR3 is CASRSSEYNEQFF. The CDR3 nucleotides are TGCGCCAGCAGATCTAGCGAATACAATGAGCAGTTCTTC.

This chain links TRBV7-6 with TRBJ1-1; no reliable D call. There are 13 residues in the CDR3. Germline lookup yields CDR1 SGHVS and CDR2 FNYEAQ. V shed 1 base and J shed 5 bases, with 8 bases lying between them. The CDR3: CASSLGGRTEAFF. In DNA, the CDR3 is TGTGCCAGCAGCTTAGGAGGGCGGACTGAAGCTTTCTTT.

The J gene is TRBJ2-2, the V gene TRBV6-5, with TRBD2 identical over 7 bases. Looked up from germline, CDR1 is MNHEY and CDR2 is SVGAGI. Trimming cost V 2 bases and J 5 bases; bases outside gene matches: 5. The CDR3 loop spans 15 amino acids. The CDR3: CASSYAISGTGELFF. For the CDR3, the DNA is TGTGCCAGCAGTTACGCCATTAGCGGGACCGGGGAGCTGTTTTTT.

This clone rates as large. V gene TRBV6-5 combines with J gene TRBJ1-1; the match to TRBD1 covers 8 bases. Per germline, CDR1 MNHEY and CDR2 SVGAGI. The CDR3 extends over 12 amino acids. The trim removed 7 bases at V and 5 bases at J, leaving 3 bases unmatched. CDR3 sequence: CASMRQGTEAFF. As DNA, the CDR3 is TGTGCCAGCATGCGACAGGGGACTGAAGCTTTCTTT.

The chain joins TRBV7-2 to TRBJ1-5, with a possible D match to TRBD1 (6 bases). Germline loops: CDR1 SGHTA, CDR2 FQGNSA. V was pared by 1 base and J by 7 bases, with 14 bases between. This CDR3 region has 15 residues. The CDR3: CASSLGSGANQPQHF. DNA of the CDR3: TGTGCCAGCAGCTTAGGGTCAGGGGCAAACCAGCCCCAGCATTTT.

This clone was detected once. An end of the junction differs from the germline gene, which may be a read error. This chain connects TRBV10-1 to TRBJ1-3; the D is unclear. Germline CDR1 WNHNN, CDR2 SYGVQD (reference sequence). The CDR3 length is 14 residues. In nucleotides, the CDR3 is TGCGCCAGCAGTCAGTCGGGTCCTGGAAACACCATATATTTT. This translates into CASSQSGPGNTIYF.

This chain uses TRBV13 with TRBJ2-7, with 8 bases lining up with TRBD2. After removal of 3 bases from V and 1 base from J, the junction contained 5 bases not matched to a gene. Germline CDR1 reads PRHDT; CDR2 reads FYEKMQ (reference sequence). There are 15 residues in the CDR3. As DNA, the CDR3 is TGTGCCAGCAGCTTCGGGAGGGCCGGGTCCTACGAGCAGTACTTC. Its protein product is CASSFGRAGSYEQYF. Based on the CDR3 plus reference TRBV13 and TRBJ2-7, the full variable domain is AAGVIQSPRHLIKEKRETATLKCYPIPRHDTVYWYQQGPGQDPQFLISFYEKMQSDKGSIPDRFSAQQFSDYHSELNMSSLELGDSALYFCASSFGRAGSYEQYFGPGTRLTVT.

The chain recombines TRBV6-5 with TRBJ1-2, with D perhaps TRBD1 (5 bases). Germline V CDR1 and CDR2: MNHEY, SVGAGI. The CDR3 loop spans 13 amino acids. Trimming took off 6 bases at V and 8 bases at J, with 16 bases between the two ends. The CDR3 DNA follows: TGTGCCAGCAGCTACCACAGGAGTTACGGCTACACCTTC. It codes for CASSYHRSYGYTF.

This chain joins TRBV7-3 and TRBJ1-2, with 10 bases matching TRBD1. After removal of 5 bases from V and 5 bases from J, the junction contained 11 bases not matched to a gene. This CDR3 is 16 amino acids long. Looked up from germline, CDR1 is SGHTA and CDR2 is FQGTGA. The CDR3 nucleotides are TGTGCCAGCAGCCCTTATGCCGGGACAGGGGTTTATGGCTACACCTTC. Residues: CASSPYAGTGVYGYTF.

This clone came up a few times. V is TRBV9 and J is TRBJ1-1, with D unclear. V lost 0 bases and J 5 bases, leaving 11 bases between the germline ends. The germline CDR1 and CDR2 sequences are SGDLS and YYNGEE. This CDR3 has 14 residues. CDR3 amino acids: CASSVGGGRTEAFF. CDR3 sequence (DNA): TGTGCCAGCAGCGTAGGTGGAGGACGAACTGAAGCTTTCTTT.

Concerning this clone itself: One junction end disagrees with the germline gene, perhaps due to a read error. The CDR3 reads CASSQDRAGNTIYF. The CDR3 DNA sequence: TGTGCTAGCAGCCAGGACAGGGCTGGAAACACCATATATTTT. The V and J genes are TRBV7-7 and TRBJ1-3, with 8 bases fitting TRBD1. The germline V gene encodes CDR1 SSHAT and CDR2 FNYEAQ (reference sequence). The CDR3 is 14 residues long.

This chain joins TRBV4-2 and TRBJ1-6, with D perhaps matching TRBD1 (5 bases). The germline V gene encodes CDR1 LGHNA and CDR2 YNFKEQ. CDR3 size: 17 residues. The germline V and J ends were trimmed by 0 bases and 2 bases, with 11 bases remaining between them. The CDR3 protein is CASSQDMGDPYNSPLHF. DNA for the CDR3: TGTGCCAGCAGCCAAGATATGGGGGACCCCTATAATTCACCCCTCCACTTT.